This is a list of T cell receptor beta chains from one sample in a study of CD4 T cells in relation to SARS-CoV-2 and coronaviruses. These receptors' antigens are unknown. Only in-frame clones appear in the TCRdb table, and some are missing; sequencing was by immunoSEQ multiplex PCR. This table holds 9,000 to 13,000 clones, 80% to 90% found once. Sequenced: CD4+ T cells from PBMCs, cultured in vitro. These TCRs come from a human donor in good health. The CDR3 runs from the conserved cysteine through the conserved F or W. A D gene is named only where the DNA matches it firmly. Not every row has a clone size; where given, it reads once, few, many or a size class.

v_call	j_call	d_call	cdr3_length	clone_size	cdr3_nt	cdr3_aa
TRBV7-9	TRBJ2-3	NA	15	NA	TGTGCCAGCAGCCTCGGGGGAGGTGGCACAGATACGCAGTATTTT	CASSLGGGGTDTQYF
TRBV9	TRBJ1-1	NA	14	NA	TGTGCCAGCAGCGTATTAGACATGAACACTGAAGCTTTCTTT	CASSVLDMNTEAFF
TRBV5-1	TRBJ1-6	TRBD1	15	NA	TGCGCCAGCAGCCTGGACGAGGGGGCTTTTTCACCCCTCCACTTT	CASSLDEGAFSPLHF
TRBV18	TRBJ1-1	NA	14	NA	TGTGCCAGCTCACCTAGTGGGGGCAACACTGAAGCTTTCTTT	CASSPSGGNTEAFF
TRBV24-1	TRBJ2-1	TRBD2	15	few	TGTGCCACTAGTGGAGGCGGGAGAGGTTACAATGAGCAGTTCTTC	CATSGGGRGYNEQFF
TRBV3-1/TRBV3-2	TRBJ2-2	TRBD2	15	NA	TGTGCCAGCAGCCTGGCGGGACTAGACACCGGGGAGCTGTTTTTT	CASSLAGLDTGELFF
TRBV24-1	TRBJ2-7	TRBD2	14	once	TGTGCCACCAGTGAAGGGACTAGCGGCGGTGGGCAGTACTTC	CATSEGTSGGGQYF
TRBV7-2	TRBJ2-7	NA	16	NA	TGTGCCAGCAGCTTTGGGACCGGATTTAGCTCCTACGAGCAGTACTTC	CASSFGTGFSSYEQYF
TRBV4-3	TRBJ2-6	TRBD2	21	NA	TGCGCCAGCAGCTCCCGCTTCCTTGACGGCAGACTAGCGGCTGGGGCCAACGTCCTGACTTTC	CASSSRFLDGRLAAGANVLTF
TRBV10-3	TRBJ1-2	TRBD1	17	NA	TGTGCCATCAGTGACCAAGTCCGGGGACAGGGGAACTATGGCTACACCTTC	CAISDQVRGQGNYGYTF
TRBV7-9	TRBJ1-2	NA	15	once	TGTGCCAGCAGCCAGCCCACGGGGACTCGGCATGGCTACACCTTC	CASSQPTGTRHGYTF
TRBV5-1	TRBJ1-2	NA	14	once	TGCGCCAGCAGCTTGAACAGGGAAGGGTATGGCTACACCTTC	CASSLNREGYGYTF
TRBV5-1	TRBJ2-3	NA	16	NA	TGCGCCAGCAGCTCACCCCCCGGGCCCGACACAGATACGCAGTATTTT	CASSSPPGPDTDTQYF
TRBV5-4	TRBJ2-3	NA	16	medium-sized	TGTGCCAGCAGCTGGGGGGTGGTAGCGGACACAGATACGCAGTATTTT	CASSWGVVADTDTQYF
TRBV6-5	TRBJ2-7	TRBD1	13	NA	TGTGCCAGCAGAGGACAGGGGGCGGGTGAGCAGTACTTC	CASRGQGAGEQYF
TRBV2	TRBJ1-3	NA	15	once	TGTGCCAGCAGTGACGCCGGCTTCTCTGGAAACACCATATATTTT	CASSDAGFSGNTIYF
TRBV6-5	TRBJ2-1	TRBD1	15	NA	TGTGCCAGCAGTTCCACAGGACAGGGAGGCAATGAGCAGTTCTTC	CASSSTGQGGNEQFF
TRBV6-2/TRBV6-3	TRBJ1-2	TRBD1	12	few	TGTGCCAGCAGTCAGGGGGCGCGGGGCTACACCTTC	CASSQGARGYTF
TRBV9	TRBJ2-7	TRBD2	15	NA	TGTGCCAGCAGCGTAACTAGCGGGAGAGTGTCCGAGCAGTACTTC	CASSVTSGRVSEQYF
TRBV6-5	TRBJ2-1	NA	13	NA	TGTGCCAGCAGTAATTGGGACTTCAATGAGCAGTTCTTC	CASSNWDFNEQFF
TRBV11-2	TRBJ1-3	NA	16	NA	TGTGCCAGCAGCTTAAACGCCGCTTCACCTGGAAACACCATATATTTT	CASSLNAASPGNTIYF
TRBV6-2/TRBV6-3	TRBJ2-2	TRBD1	14	few	TGTGCCAGCAGTTTCCCAGGGGGAGTCGGGGAGCTGTTTTTT	CASSFPGGVGELFF
TRBV6-5	TRBJ1-6	TRBD1	14	NA	TGTGCCAGCAGTTATAAACAGGGGAATTCACCCCTCCACTTT	CASSYKQGNSPLHF
TRBV18	TRBJ1-6	NA	15	NA	TGTGCCAGCTCACCTACCCCGGAGGTAAATTCACCCCTCCACTTT	CASSPTPEVNSPLHF
TRBV7-2	TRBJ1-2	TRBD1	15	NA	TGTGCCAGCAACCAGGGAGGGGGCATTAGCTATGGCTACACCTTC	CASNQGGGISYGYTF
TRBV28	TRBJ1-2	NA	14	NA	TGTGCCAGCAGTAGGACAGTTCCTAACTATGGCTACACCTTC	CASSRTVPNYGYTF
TRBV19	TRBJ2-3	NA	14	NA	TGTGCCAGTAGCTACCGGCAACCCACAGATACGCAGTATTTT	CASSYRQPTDTQYF
TRBV2	TRBJ1-4	NA	15	few	TGTGCCAGCATTCCGGCAGGGCTGGCTAATGAAAAACTGTTTTTT	CASIPAGLANEKLFF
TRBV10-2	TRBJ2-5	TRBD1	15	NA	TGCGCCAGCAGACCGGGACAGCGTAACCAAGAGACCCAGTACTTC	CASRPGQRNQETQYF
TRBV5-1	TRBJ2-5	NA	14	NA	TGCGCCAGCAGGTGGGGAGAGGGTACAGAGACCCAGTACTTC	CASRWGEGTETQYF
TRBV10-3	TRBJ2-3	NA	15	once	TGTGCCATCAGTGTGCACGGGGGCGTTACAGATACGCAGTATTTT	CAISVHGGVTDTQYF
TRBV2	TRBJ1-2	NA	12	NA	TGTGCCAGCAGGCACGGACCCTATGGCTACACCTTC	CASRHGPYGYTF
TRBV18	TRBJ2-1	TRBD1	15	NA	TGTGCCAGCTCACACGGGACAGGGGAATTGGGTGAGCAGTTCTTC	CASSHGTGELGEQFF
TRBV10-3	TRBJ1-2	TRBD1	13	NA	TGTGCCATCGTAGGCACAGGGGGCGACGCCTACACCTTC	CAIVGTGGDAYTF
TRBV5-6	TRBJ1-3	NA	14	few	TGTGCCAGCAGCTGGGGGAGCTCTGGAAACACCATATATTTT	CASSWGSSGNTIYF
TRBV5-1	TRBJ1-3	NA	14	NA	TGCGCCAGCAGCGACAGGACCCTTGGAAACACCATATATTTT	CASSDRTLGNTIYF
TRBV3-1/TRBV3-2	TRBJ2-2	TRBD1	13	NA	TGTGCCAGCAGCTTTCGGGACAGCGGGGAGCTGTTTTTT	CASSFRDSGELFF
TRBV29-1	TRBJ2-5	NA	14	NA	TGCAGCGTTCCCCGCGGCGGGATCCAAGAGACCCAGTACTTC	CSVPRGGIQETQYF
TRBV9	TRBJ2-1	TRBD2	16	NA	TGTGCCAGCAGCGTAGGACTAGCGGGCTCCTACAATGAGCAGTTCTTC	CASSVGLAGSYNEQFF
TRBV6-6	TRBJ1-2	NA	13	NA	TGTGCCAGCAGTCCGCTAGGGGTCGGTGGCTACACCTTC	CASSPLGVGGYTF
TRBV6-5	TRBJ1-5	NA	14	NA	TGTGCCAGCAGGGCCAGTTATAGCAATCAGCCCCAGCATTTT	CASRASYSNQPQHF
TRBV10-3	TRBJ2-2	TRBD2	15	NA	TGTGCCATCAACCCGGGAGGGTATGACACCGGGGAGCTGTTTTTT	CAINPGGYDTGELFF
TRBV5-8	TRBJ2-6	NA	15	NA	TGTGCCAGCAGCTTTGGGGGTGCTGGGGCCAACGTCCTGACTTTC	CASSFGGAGANVLTF
TRBV29-1	TRBJ1-5	NA	13	NA	TGCAGCGCCCAACCGACAGGCGGTCAGCCCCAGCATTTT	CSAQPTGGQPQHF
TRBV9	TRBJ1-3	NA	13	few	TGTGCCACGGCCCGGGGAGGTGGAAACACCATATATTTT	CATARGGGNTIYF
TRBV18	TRBJ2-1	TRBD1	18	NA	TGTGCCAGCTCACCACCAAACACAAACAGGGGGCGCAACACTGAGCAGTTCTTC	CASSPPNTNRGRNTEQFF
TRBV11-2	TRBJ1-1	TRBD1	13	once	TGTGCCAGCAGCTTAGGAGGTCGGGACAGAGCTTTCTTT	CASSLGGRDRAFF
TRBV14	TRBJ1-3	NA	15	NA	TGTGCCAGCAGCCAAGCGGCAGGGCTTGGAAACACCATATATTTT	CASSQAAGLGNTIYF
TRBV4-2	TRBJ2-2	TRBD2	19	NA	TGTGCCAGCAGCCAAGGGGGCCTAGCGGGAGGAACAAACACCGGGGAGCTGTTTTTT	CASSQGGLAGGTNTGELFF
TRBV11-2	TRBJ1-1	NA	13	NA	TGTGCCAGCAGCTTAGGGGGGCGCACTGAAGCTTTCTTT	CASSLGGRTEAFF